These T cell receptor beta chains were read from a single sample in a study of memory CD4+ T cells and cytomegalovirus serostatus. Assay: immunoSEQ multiplex PCR; the TCRdb copy retains only in-frame clones and omits some. Of approximately 61,000 clones listed, about 78% are singletons. Input material: memory CD4+ T cells from blood. The receptors derive from an adult in good health and CMV-seronegative. Some clones in this sample may be carry-over from other donors' samples. Each CDR3 is given with its conserved first and last residue. Fields, in order: V gene, J gene, clone size, D gene, CDR3 DNA, CDR3 protein. D genes are given only for firm matches. Where a row states a size, it is once, few, many or the class of an expanded clone; other rows omit it.

TRBV4-3	TRBJ2-3	few	TRBD2	TGCGCCAGCAGCCAAGGACTAGCGGGGGGGCGTTTGAATTTTAGCACAGATACGCAGTATTTT	CASSQGLAGGRLNFSTDTQYF
TRBV7-2	TRBJ1-6	once	.	TGTGCCAGCAGCTTAGTCGTGAGGGATTCACCCCTCCACTTT	CASSLVVRDSPLHF
TRBV18	TRBJ1-2	once	TRBD1	TGTGCCAGCTCACCACCCTCGACAGGGGGCTACTATGGCTACACCTTC	CASSPPSTGGYYGYTF
TRBV7-2	TRBJ1-5	once	.	TGTGCCAGCGCCTTGTACCGGGATAGCAATCAGCCCCAGCATTTT	CASALYRDSNQPQHF
TRBV18	TRBJ1-6	few	.	TGTGCCAGCTCACCAAATGGTCCTTATAATTCACCCCTCCACTTT	CASSPNGPYNSPLHF
TRBV18	TRBJ1-5	.	TRBD1	TGTGCCAGCTCACCGGGGTGGGGACAGGGACGTCAGCCCCAGCATTTT	CASSPGWGQGRQPQHF
TRBV4-2	TRBJ2-3	.	.	TGTGCCAGCAGCCAAGCCCTTCGGGGCACAGATACGCAGTATTTT	CASSQALRGTDTQYF
TRBV7-9	TRBJ1-5	.	TRBD1	TGTGCCAGCAGCTCCCAGGGGGCGCAGCCCCAGCATTTT	CASSSQGAQPQHF
TRBV4-3	TRBJ2-3	.	.	TGCGCCAGCAGCCAAGTTCTTCCAGATACGCAGTATTTT	CASSQVLPDTQYF
TRBV2	TRBJ2-1	.	TRBD2	TGTGCCAGCAGTGTGGGACTAGCGGGGTACAATGAGCAGTTCTTC	CASSVGLAGYNEQFF
TRBV11-2	TRBJ1-3	.	TRBD1	TGTGCCAGCAGCCCCCGAGCACAAACAGGGGGCCGTGGAAACACCATATATTTT	CASSPRAQTGGRGNTIYF
TRBV30	TRBJ2-7	.	TRBD1	TGTGCCTGGGCCCAGGGGGACGAGCAGTACTTC	CAWAQGDEQYF
TRBV6-5	TRBJ1-1	.	.	TGTGCCAGCAGTTACTCGTTCATCCGGGCGAACACTGAAGCTTTCTTT	CASSYSFIRANTEAFF